The rows below give T cell receptor beta chains drawn from one sample of a study of regulatory T cells in long-lasting Graves disease. TCRdb reprocessed the multiplex PCR reads via MiXCR and lists one record per CDR3 protein. The sample has 600,000 to 800,000 distinct CDR3 sequences, 30% seen once. Source: peripheral blood mononuclear cells (PBMCs), taken when the disease was refractory, from a patient treated with antithyroid drugs. The receptors stem from a female donor with Graves disease. CDR3s include the opening cysteine and the closing phenylalanine or tryptophan. The D gene is left open where the match is weak. Not every row has a clone size; where given, it reads once, few, many or a size class.

clone_size j_call v_call d_call cdr3_nt cdr3_aa
. TRBJ1-5 TRBV7-2 . TGTGCCAGCGCAAAGAGCAATCAGCCCCAGCATTTT CASAKSNQPQHF
. TRBJ1-5 TRBV9 TRBD1 TGTGCCAGCAGCGTAGGCGGGACAGGGGGCAATCAGCCCCAGCATTTT CASSVGGTGGNQPQHF
few TRBJ1-5 TRBV28 . TGTGCCAGCAGTTTCGCGACGGCTAGCAATCAGCCCCAGCATTTT CASSFATASNQPQHF
few TRBJ2-7 TRBV6-1 . TGTGCCACGTCTCAGGGGATTTCCCCCGAGCAGTACTTC CATSQGISPEQYF
many TRBJ2-5 TRBV20-1 TRBD2 TGCAGTGTAGAACTAGCGGAAGAGACCCAGTACTTC CSVELAEETQYF
many TRBJ1-6 TRBV6-1 . TGTGCCAGCAGGGTAGGGGATAATTCACCCCTCCACTTT CASRVGDNSPLHF
few TRBJ2-2 TRBV6-1 TRBD2 TGTGCCAGCAGTGAGGATACGCTAGCGGGAGTGCCCGGGGAGCTGTTTTTT CASSEDTLAGVPGELFF
many TRBJ1-2 TRBV28 . TGTGCCAGCAGTTTAGGACTAGAACGAGGCTACACCTTC CASSLGLERGYTF
. TRBJ2-7 TRBV6-5 . TGTGCCAGCCGTTTTCGAGAGCAGTACTTC CASRFREQYF
. TRBJ1-5 TRBV19 . TGTGCCACTACTCCCTCTCATTATAGCAATCAGCCCCAGCATTTT CATTPSHYSNQPQHF
many TRBJ2-4 TRBV11-2 . TGTGCCAGCAGCACATTCTCCCTAGCGAACCTCCAGTACTTC CASSTFSLANLQYF
. TRBJ1-5 TRBV6-1 . TGTGCCAGCAGTGCAGAGTGGGCGGGAGAGCCCCAGCATTTT CASSAEWAGEPQHF
few TRBJ1-1 TRBV28 TRBD1 TGTGCCAGCAACCCCCAAGGGACAGGGGGTACTGAAGCTTTCTTT CASNPQGTGGTEAFF
few TRBJ1-5 TRBV28 . TGTGCCAGCAGTTTCTCTCCACGCAGTCAGCCCCAGCATTTT CASSFSPRSQPQHF
. TRBJ1-2 TRBV28 . TGTGCCAGCAGCGCCGGGACTAGCGGCTACACCTTC CASSAGTSGYTF
. TRBJ1-4 TRBV5-1 . TGCGCCAGCAGCTGGGCAGCAACTAATGAAAAACTGTTTTTT CASSWAATNEKLFF
many TRBJ1-2 TRBV28 TRBD1 TGTGCCAGCAGCCCGGGACAGCGCTATGGCTACACCTTC CASSPGQRYGYTF
. TRBJ2-7 TRBV12-5 TRBD2 TGTGCTAGTGGTCCTCGACTAGCGGGAGTGAACGAGCAGTACTTC CASGPRLAGVNEQYF
. TRBJ1-5 TRBV12-3/TRBV12-4 . TGTGCCAGCAGCCAAGGGACGCCTAGCAATCAGCCCCAGCATTTT CASSQGTPSNQPQHF
. TRBJ1-5 TRBV6-1 TRBD1 TGTGCCAGCAGTGGGGACAGCGACAATCAGCCCCAGCATTTT CASSGDSDNQPQHF
. TRBJ1-1 TRBV19 . TGTGCCAGTAGTATACCTTGGACACTACAGAGGACTGAAGCTTTCTTT CASSIPWTLQRTEAFF
once TRBJ1-1 TRBV19 TRBD1 TGTGCCAGTAGGCGGAGACAGGGGTTGAACACTGAAGCTTTCTTT CASRRRQGLNTEAFF
once TRBJ1-2 TRBV19 . TGTGCCAGTAGACCATCCGATGGCTACACCTTC CASRPSDGYTF
few TRBJ1-2 TRBV20-1 . TGCAGTGCTAGTTTGACCACGACGGACTATGGCTACACCTTC CSASLTTTDYGYTF
. TRBJ1-3 TRBV6-2/TRBV6-3 . TGTGCCAGCAGTTTCACAGGGTCTACTGGAAACACCATATATTTT CASSFTGSTGNTIYF
. TRBJ2-6 TRBV7-2 . TGTGCCAGCAGCTTAGCTCCTGTTTCTGGGGCCAACGTCCTGACTTTC CASSLAPVSGANVLTF
. TRBJ1-1 TRBV9 . TGTGCCAGCAGCCCGGACGCCTACCCGAACACTGAAGCTTTCTTT CASSPDAYPNTEAFF
many TRBJ2-5 TRBV11-1 TRBD2 TGTGCCAGCAGCTTAAAGGCTAGCGGGAACCAAGAGACCCAGTACTTC CASSLKASGNQETQYF
few TRBJ1-3 TRBV28 . TGTGCCAGCAGTCGCGGCACAGGTGGAAACACCATATATTTT CASSRGTGGNTIYF
few TRBJ1-4 TRBV20-1 . TGCAGTGCTAGAGATCCGGTCCCAAAAGCAACTAATGAAAAACTGTTTTTT CSARDPVPKATNEKLFF
few TRBJ1-5 TRBV27 . TGTGCCAGCAGTTTATCGGGGGCAGCTAATCAGCCCCAGCATTTT CASSLSGAANQPQHF